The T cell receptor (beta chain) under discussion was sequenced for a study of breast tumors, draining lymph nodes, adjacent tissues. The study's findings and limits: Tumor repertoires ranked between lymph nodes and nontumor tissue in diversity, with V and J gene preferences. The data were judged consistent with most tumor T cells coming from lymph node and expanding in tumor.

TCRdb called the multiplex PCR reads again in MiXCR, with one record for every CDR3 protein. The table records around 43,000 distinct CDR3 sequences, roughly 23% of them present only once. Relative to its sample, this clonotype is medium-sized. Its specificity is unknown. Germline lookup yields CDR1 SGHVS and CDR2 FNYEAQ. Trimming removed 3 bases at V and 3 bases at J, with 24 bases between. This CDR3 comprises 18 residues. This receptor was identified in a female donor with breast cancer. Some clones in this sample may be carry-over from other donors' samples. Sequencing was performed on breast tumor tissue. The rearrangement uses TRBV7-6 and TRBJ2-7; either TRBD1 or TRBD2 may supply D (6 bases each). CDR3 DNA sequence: TGTGCCAGCAGCTTGGGGTCGGGGACGGGGGCCCACCTCTACGAGCAGTACTTC. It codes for CASSLGSGTGAHLYEQYF.